One T cell receptor beta chain is described in this entry. Its specificity is unknown. These data belong to a study of pediatric ulcerative colitis. Whole-study context: Most patients had pancolitis, and two had left-sided colitis. Findings and limits, study-wide: Substantially fewer templates came from a couple of patients' blood samples.

This table comes from immunoSEQ multiplex PCR, and its TCRdb copy is limited to in-frame clones, with some not included. The table lists more than 15,000 clones, about three quarters of them singletons, with approximately 3.6% in the top ten. The CDR3 contains 14 residues. Trimming took 0 bases from V and 5 from J, leaving 13 bases between them. Germline CDR1 and CDR2: GTSNPN and SVGIG (reference sequence). The rectum was sampled with one to two pinch biopsies at colonoscopy. The sequence was collected from a girl under 18 with moderate ulcerative colitis. The chain has TRBV30 and TRBJ2-5; D call uncertain. Sequences were obtained from gut tissue. CDR3 residues: CAWSVLGSWETQYF. The DNA of the CDR3 is TGTGCCTGGAGTGTACTCGGGTCGTGGGAGACCCAGTACTTC.